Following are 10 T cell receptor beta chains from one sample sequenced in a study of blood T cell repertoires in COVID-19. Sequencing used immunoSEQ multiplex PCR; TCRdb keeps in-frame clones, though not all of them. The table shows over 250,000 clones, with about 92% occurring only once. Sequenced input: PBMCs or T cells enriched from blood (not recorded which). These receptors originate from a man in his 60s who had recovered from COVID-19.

CDR3 sequence reads: CASSPTGFGTGELFF. The CDR3 coding sequence is TGTGCCAGCAGCCCAACAGGGTTTGGCACCGGGGAGCTGTTTTTT. V usage is TRBV7-9 and J usage is TRBJ2-2; weak D call: TRBD1 (6 bases). CDR3 size: 15 residues. Germline-derived CDR1 and CDR2 are SEHNR and FQNEAQ (reference sequence). Trimming removed 5 bases from V and 4 bases from J, with 14 bases in between.

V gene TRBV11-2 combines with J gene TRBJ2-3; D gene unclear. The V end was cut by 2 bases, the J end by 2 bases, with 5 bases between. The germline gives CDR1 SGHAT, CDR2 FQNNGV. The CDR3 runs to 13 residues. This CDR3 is CASSLFLTDTQYF. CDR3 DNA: TGTGCCAGCAGCTTATTTCTCACAGATACGCAGTATTTT.

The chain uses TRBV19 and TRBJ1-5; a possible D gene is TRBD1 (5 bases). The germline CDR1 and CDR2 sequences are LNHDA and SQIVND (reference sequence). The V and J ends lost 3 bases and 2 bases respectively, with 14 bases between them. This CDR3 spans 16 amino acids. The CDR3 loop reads CASSIWRRGGNQPQHF. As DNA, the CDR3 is TGTGCCAGTAGTATTTGGAGAAGGGGCGGCAATCAGCCCCAGCATTTT.

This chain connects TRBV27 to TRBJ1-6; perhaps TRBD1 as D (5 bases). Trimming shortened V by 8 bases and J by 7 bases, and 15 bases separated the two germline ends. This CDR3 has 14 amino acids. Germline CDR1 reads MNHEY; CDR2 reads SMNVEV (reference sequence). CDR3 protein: CASYRQDTNSPLHF. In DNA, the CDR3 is TGTGCCAGCTATAGGCAGGACACGAATTCACCCCTCCACTTT.

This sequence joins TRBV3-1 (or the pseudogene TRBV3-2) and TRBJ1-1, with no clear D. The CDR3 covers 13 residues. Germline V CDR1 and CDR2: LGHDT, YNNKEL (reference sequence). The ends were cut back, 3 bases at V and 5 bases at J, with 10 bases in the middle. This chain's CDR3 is CASSHEQRTEAFF. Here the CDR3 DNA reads TGTGCCAGCAGCCATGAACAGAGAACTGAAGCTTTCTTT.

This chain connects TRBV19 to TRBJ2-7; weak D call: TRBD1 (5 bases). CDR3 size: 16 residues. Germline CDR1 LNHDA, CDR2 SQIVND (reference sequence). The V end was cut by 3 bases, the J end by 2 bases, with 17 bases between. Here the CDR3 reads CASSMRQDSLTYEQYF. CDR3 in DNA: TGTGCCAGTAGTATGAGACAAGACAGTTTAACCTACGAGCAGTACTTC.

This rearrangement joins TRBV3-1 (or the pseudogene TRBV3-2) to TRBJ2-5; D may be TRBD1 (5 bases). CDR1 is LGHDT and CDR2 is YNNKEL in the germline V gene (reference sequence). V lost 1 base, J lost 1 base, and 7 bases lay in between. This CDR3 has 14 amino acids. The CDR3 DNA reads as TGTGCCAGCAGCCAAGCAGGGTCCCAAGAGACCCAGTACTTC. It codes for CASSQAGSQETQYF.

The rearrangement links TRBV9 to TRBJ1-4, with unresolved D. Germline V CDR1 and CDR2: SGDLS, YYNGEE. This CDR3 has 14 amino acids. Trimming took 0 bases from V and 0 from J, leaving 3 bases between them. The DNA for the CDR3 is TGTGCCAGCAGCGTAGCTGCAACTAATGAAAAACTGTTTTTT. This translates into CASSVAATNEKLFF.

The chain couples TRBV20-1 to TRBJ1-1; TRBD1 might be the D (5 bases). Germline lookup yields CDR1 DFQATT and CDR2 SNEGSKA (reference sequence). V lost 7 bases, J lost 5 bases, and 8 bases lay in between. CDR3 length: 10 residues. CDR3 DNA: TGCAGTGTTCGACAGACTGAAGCTTTCTTT. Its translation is CSVRQTEAFF.

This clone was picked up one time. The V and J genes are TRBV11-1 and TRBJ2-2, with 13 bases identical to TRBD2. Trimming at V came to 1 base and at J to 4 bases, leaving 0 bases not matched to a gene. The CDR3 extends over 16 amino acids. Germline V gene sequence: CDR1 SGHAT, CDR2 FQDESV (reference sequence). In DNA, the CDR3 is TGTGCCAGCAGCTTAGGACTAGCGGGGGGCACCGGGGAGCTGTTTTTT. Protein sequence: CASSLGLAGGTGELFF.